The 30 T cell receptor beta chains in this list originate from one sample, sequenced in a study of human T cells and chemical hapten exposure. TCRdb fed the RACE reads into MiXCR, producing one record per CDR3 protein. The sample lists 65,000 to 80,000 distinct CDR3 sequences, about 8.6% occurring once. Specified time point: healthy volunteer bleed at 6 weeks. Someone pulled total RNA out of unfractionated whole blood. Material: whole blood. The receptors were sampled from a male donor in good health. Some clones in this sample may be carry-over from other donors' samples.

This clonotype was recorded many times. The chain links TRBV6-2 or TRBV6-3 to TRBJ1-6, with unresolved D. The V and J ends lost 5 bases and 7 bases respectively, with 6 bases between them. This CDR3 contains 12 residues. Germline lookup yields CDR1 MNHEY and CDR2 SVGEGT. CDR3 in amino acids: CASSPDNSPLHF. DNA of the CDR3: TGTGCCAGCAGTCCTGACAATTCACCCCTCCACTTT.

In this sample, this clonotype turned up a few times. The chain has TRBV12-3 or TRBV12-4 and TRBJ1-6; weak D call: TRBD1 (6 bases). Trimming removed 6 bases from V and 6 bases from J, with 12 bases in between. The length of the CDR3 is 14 residues. CDR3 coding DNA: TGTGCCAGCAGCGGCGGACAGTTTAATTCACCCCTCCACTTT. It encodes CASSGGQFNSPLHF.

This clonotype was seen more than once but under ten times. CDR3 protein: CASSESLGDGYTF. CDR3 DNA: TGTGCCAGCAGTGAGTCCCTTGGGGACGGCTACACCTTC. The chain links TRBV2 to TRBJ1-2, with D perhaps matching TRBD1 (5 bases). The CDR3 runs to 13 residues. From germline, CDR1 is SNHLY and CDR2 FYNNEI. V was clipped by 3 bases and J by 8 bases, with 13 bases between them.

This clonotype was detected ten times or more. J is TRBJ1-4 and V is TRBV7-8, with TRBD1 matching over 9 bases. Trimming cost V 4 bases and J 6 bases; bases outside gene matches: 3. CDR1 is SGHVS, CDR2 FQNEAQ, per germline. The CDR3 consists of 14 residues. CDR3 region: CASSSRDRDEKLFF. CDR3 in DNA: TGTGCCAGCAGCTCCCGGGACAGGGATGAAAAACTGTTTTTT.

The V call is TRBV24-1, the J call TRBJ2-3; 9 bases fit TRBD2. V trimming: 3 bases; J trimming: 1 base; junction bases outside the gene matches: 1. There are 15 residues in the CDR3. Germline V gene sequence: CDR1 KGHDR, CDR2 SFDVKD. The CDR3 loop reads CATSDVAGGTDTQYF. For the CDR3, the DNA is TGTGCCACCAGTGATGTAGCGGGGGGCACAGATACGCAGTATTTT.

The chain combines TRBV20-1 with TRBJ2-5, with 9 bases aligning to TRBD2. V dropped 4 bases and J dropped 2; count of bases not matched to a gene: 5. Germline V lookup: CDR1 DFQATT, CDR2 SNEGSKA (reference sequence). The CDR3 consists of 14 residues. CDR3 residues: CSAKLAGSQETQYF. CDR3 coding DNA: TGCAGTGCTAAACTAGCGGGTTCGCAAGAGACCCAGTACTTC.

There are many counts of this clonotype. J is TRBJ1-4 and V is TRBV25-1, with TRBD1 as a possible D gene (5 bases). Germline values: CDR1 MGHDK, CDR2 SYGVNS. The CDR3 covers 14 residues. Trimming removed 4 bases from V and 8 bases from J, with 14 bases in between. In nucleotides, the CDR3 is TGTGCCAGCAGTGTGGCAGGGCGAGGAGAAAAACTGTTTTTT. It specifies CASSVAGRGEKLFF.

Only a few counts were recorded for this clonotype. The rearrangement uses TRBV29-1 and TRBJ2-1; unclear D gene. CDR3 length equals 12 residues. Germline-derived CDR1 and CDR2 are SQVTM and ANQGSEA. V lost 8 bases and J lost 0, with 8 bases in between. CDR3: CSTSSSYNEQFF. In DNA form, the CDR3 reads TGCAGCACGAGTAGCTCCTACAATGAGCAGTTCTTC.

The CDR3 here is CASSADSSNQPQHF. CDR3 DNA sequence: TGTGCCAGCAGCGCGGACAGCAGCAATCAGCCCCAGCATTTT. The chain carries TRBV6-1 and TRBJ1-5, with D maybe TRBD1 (6 bases). V lost 6 bases, J lost 1 base, and 10 bases lay in between. The CDR3 is 14 amino acids. Germline assignment: CDR1 MNHNS and CDR2 SASEGT.

Only a few counts were recorded for this clonotype. This chain connects TRBV4-3 to TRBJ1-2, with D possibly TRBD1 on 6 matching bases. Germline CDR1 LGHNA, CDR2 YSLEER. CDR3 length: 13 residues. The germline V and J ends were trimmed by 0 bases and 8 bases, with 10 bases remaining between them. The CDR3 sequence: CASSQESRGGYTF. DNA of the CDR3: TGCGCCAGCAGCCAAGAAAGCAGGGGCGGCTACACCTTC.

This clonotype occurred a few times. The genes are TRBV25-1 and TRBJ2-7; TRBD2 agrees at 14 bases. V was pared by 3 bases and J by 4 bases, with 11 bases of the junction left unmatched. CDR3 length: 18 residues. Germline V gene sequence: CDR1 MGHDK, CDR2 SYGVNS. CDR3 in DNA: TGTGCCAGCAGTGATCCCGGGACTAGCGGGAGAGGCAGGTACGAGCAGTACTTC. Amino acids: CASSDPGTSGRGRYEQYF.

Many counts were recorded for this clonotype. This chain links TRBV6-6 with TRBJ1-1, with no clear D. Germline assignment: CDR1 MNHNY and CDR2 SVGAGI (reference sequence). The V and J ends lost 0 bases and 3 bases respectively, with 11 bases between them. The CDR3 consists of 15 residues. CDR3 region: CASSYSRQADTEAFF. The DNA for the CDR3 is TGTGCCAGCAGTTACTCGCGACAAGCCGACACTGAAGCTTTCTTT.

The rearrangement uses TRBV12-3 or TRBV12-4 and TRBJ2-7; 8 positions agree with TRBD1. The V gene end was trimmed by 11 bases and the J gene end by 2 bases; junction bases not matched to a gene: 11. This CDR3 region has 14 residues. Here the CDR3 reads CAVSTGQDTYEQYF. The CDR3, as DNA: TGTGCCGTGTCAACGGGACAGGATACCTACGAGCAGTACTTC.

The genes are TRBV6-2 or TRBV6-3 and TRBJ2-6, with D perhaps TRBD1 (6 bases). The CDR3 runs to 18 residues. Trimming stripped 5 bases from V and 0 bases from J, with 17 bases between. Germline V gene data show CDR1 as MNHEY and CDR2 as SVGEGT. The CDR3 loop reads CASSAMPGHLSGANVLTF. CDR3 sequence (DNA): TGTGCCAGCAGTGCAATGCCGGGACACCTCTCTGGGGCCAACGTCCTGACTTTC.

This clonotype occurred a few times. The rearrangement joins TRBV13 to TRBJ1-5; TRBD1 matches at 8 bases. CDR1 PRHDT and CDR2 FYEKMQ come from the germline V gene (reference sequence). The trim removed 0 bases at V and 6 bases at J, leaving 4 bases unmatched. CDR3 length: 15 residues. The CDR3 nucleotides are TGTGCCAGCAGCTTAGGGCGGACAGGGCGTCAGCCCCAGCATTTT. This encodes CASSLGRTGRQPQHF.

This chain's CDR3 is CATSGRASTDTQYF. CDR3 DNA: TGTGCCACCAGTGGTAGGGCTAGCACAGATACGCAGTATTTT. This chain links TRBV24-1 with TRBJ2-3, with no clear D. The length of the CDR3 is 14 residues. The V gene's germline CDR1 is KGHDR and CDR2 SFDVKD. V was shortened by 5 bases and J by 0 bases, with 8 bases between the two germline ends.

This clonotype was counted only a few times. The gene calls are TRBV6-5 and TRBJ2-7; 11 nucleotides agree with TRBD1. J gave up 4 bases and V 0 bases, and 5 bases lay outside the gene matches. CDR3 length equals 16 residues. The V gene's germline CDR1 is MNHEY and CDR2 SVGAGI. The CDR3 DNA reads as TGTGCCAGCAGTTACTCGAGGACAGGGGGCAAGTACGAGCAGTACTTC. Amino acids: CASSYSRTGGKYEQYF.

J is TRBJ1-3 and V is TRBV6-5; possibly TRBD1 for D (5 bases). The CDR3 has 17 residues. Germline V gene data show CDR1 as MNHEY and CDR2 as SVGAGI. The V gene lost 6 bases and the J gene lost 0 bases, with 18 bases spanning the gap. The CDR3 spells CASRPKGNRHSGNTIYF. In DNA, the CDR3 is TGTGCCAGCAGGCCCAAGGGGAACAGACACTCTGGAAACACCATATATTTT.

At least ten counts were recorded for this clonotype. The chain has TRBV12-3 or TRBV12-4 and TRBJ1-5; TRBD1 matches at 7 bases. V trimming: 6 bases; J trimming: 1 base; junction bases outside the gene matches: 6. This CDR3 has 15 amino acids. This CDR3 reads CASSPGQASNQPQHF. CDR3 sequence (DNA): TGTGCCAGCAGCCCCGGACAGGCCAGCAATCAGCCCCAGCATTTT.

The V call is TRBV19, the J call TRBJ2-1; possibly TRBD2 for D (7 bases). The germline V and J ends were trimmed by 1 base and 4 bases, with 14 bases remaining between them. The CDR3 consists of 16 residues. Germline assignment: CDR1 LNHDA and CDR2 SQIVND (reference sequence). The CDR3 protein is CASSIVGGGLYNEQFF. CDR3 in DNA: TGTGCCAGTAGTATAGTTGGCGGGGGCCTATACAATGAGCAGTTCTTC. The full variable domain, its missing parts supplied by reference TRBV19 and TRBJ2-1, is DGGITQSPKYLFRKEGQNVTLSCEQNLNHDAMYWYRQDPGQGLRLIYYSQIVNDFQKGDIAEGYSVSREKKESFPLTVTSAQKNPTAFYLCASSIVGGGLYNEQFFGPGTRLTVL.

The CDR3 spells CSVATGGASTDTQYF. In nucleotides, the CDR3 is TGCAGCGTGGCAACAGGGGGCGCGAGCACAGATACGCAGTATTTT. J is TRBJ2-3 and V is TRBV29-1, with 9 bases lining up with TRBD1. This CDR3 has 15 amino acids. V lost 6 bases, J lost 0 bases, and 7 bases stayed unmatched. Germline loops: CDR1 SQVTM, CDR2 ANQGSEA.

The V and J genes are TRBV29-1 and TRBJ2-3; TRBD2 matches 11 bases. Germline values: CDR1 SQVTM, CDR2 ANQGSEA. The J segment lost 2 bases and the V segment lost 5 bases, leaving 9 bases of the junction unmatched. This CDR3 has 16 residues. CDR3 sequence (DNA): TGCAGCGTTAAAACCTTTAGCGGGAGGGCCACAGATACGCAGTATTTT. Amino acids: CSVKTFSGRATDTQYF.

V and J are TRBV7-2 and TRBJ2-3; 7 bases match TRBD2. V lost 0 bases, J lost 6 bases, and 3 bases stayed unmatched. Germline-derived CDR1 and CDR2 are SGHTA and FQGNSA. CDR3 length: 14 residues. The CDR3 DNA sequence: TGTGCCAGCAGCTTAGCGGGGGGGGTGGATACGCAGTATTTT. It encodes CASSLAGGVDTQYF.

This clonotype was recorded a few times. The chain couples TRBV5-1 to TRBJ2-3; a possible D gene is TRBD1 (6 bases). Germline assignment: CDR1 SGHRS and CDR2 YFSETQ. Trimming left V 4 bases short and J 2 bases short, with 11 bases between. The CDR3 length is 14 residues. Here the CDR3 DNA reads TGCGCCAGCAGCCCCACAGGGATCACAGATACGCAGTATTTT. Translating gives CASSPTGITDTQYF.

This clonotype appeared a few times. J is TRBJ2-1 and V is TRBV11-2; D uncertain. Trimming stripped 4 bases from V and 5 bases from J, with 12 bases between. CDR1 SGHAT and CDR2 FQNNGV come from the germline V gene. The CDR3 runs 14 residues. CDR3 in DNA: TGTGCCAGCAGCTCTAACCACTTTAACAATGAGCAGTTCTTC. Residues: CASSSNHFNNEQFF.

In its sample, this clonotype was seen a few times. The chain couples TRBV27 to TRBJ1-1; D might be TRBD1 (5 bases). The length of the CDR3 is 16 residues. Germline loops: CDR1 MNHEY, CDR2 SMNVEV (reference sequence). Deletions cut 6 bases from V and 3 bases from J, with 20 bases between. The CDR3 sequence: CASSSRQGVGDTEAFF. CDR3 DNA: TGTGCCAGCAGCTCTCGTCAGGGCGTCGGTGACACTGAAGCTTTCTTT.

This clonotype was recorded many times. CDR3 protein: CSVGLPGGQETQYF. The CDR3 DNA reads as TGCAGCGTTGGTCTTCCAGGGGGACAAGAGACCCAGTACTTC. This chain joins TRBV29-1 and TRBJ2-5, with TRBD1 matching over 7 bases. Germline CDR1 is SQVTM and CDR2 is ANQGSEA. V shed 4 bases and J 2 bases; nucleotides not matched to a gene: 7. This CDR3 has 14 amino acids.

There are a few counts of this clonotype. This rearrangement joins TRBV3-1 to TRBJ2-3, with 9 nucleotides matching TRBD2. There are 16 residues in the CDR3. Trimming removed 5 bases from V and 0 bases from J; junction bases left unmatched: 6. The germline V gene has CDR1 LGHDT and CDR2 YNNKEL (reference sequence). CDR3 in DNA: TGTGCCAGCAGCACCCGACTAGCGGCTAGCACAGATACGCAGTATTTT. It is translated as CASSTRLAASTDTQYF.

The chain combines TRBV6-5 with TRBJ2-5, with D perhaps being TRBD1 or TRBD2 (5 bases each). The CDR3 length is 15 residues. The germline CDR1 and CDR2 sequences are MNHEY and SVGAGI. Trimming stripped 6 bases from V and 5 bases from J, with 19 bases between. The CDR3 region is CASSDDRGTSETQYF. Here the CDR3 DNA reads TGTGCCAGCAGCGACGATCGAGGGACCTCTGAGACCCAGTACTTC.

This clonotype was detected only a few times. The chain uses TRBV19 and TRBJ1-3; D uncertain. Germline CDR1 LNHDA, CDR2 SQIVND (reference sequence). CDR3 length: 16 residues. Trimming took off 3 bases at V and 0 bases at J, with 12 bases between the two ends. DNA for the CDR3: TGTGCCAGTAGTATCTGGTCCCCGAGCTCTGGAAACACCATATATTTT. It translates to CASSIWSPSSGNTIYF.